Below, one TCR beta chain is given with its context. Its antigen is currently unknown. After re-calling the 5' RACE reads, TCRdb lists one entry per CDR3 protein, DNA absent. Its table lists approximately 400,000 distinct CDR3 sequences. The sample belongs to a study of monozygotic twins with inflammatory bowel disease. Study-level points and caveats: Repertoire similarity did not differ between concordant and discordant twins, perhaps due to limited power. Healthy twins showed more clonotype sharing with others than IBD patients, especially patients with disease activity.

The sequence was obtained from a human donor with ulcerative colitis or Crohn's disease, or a healthy co-twin of an affected twin (not recorded which). The material sequenced was blood.

CDR3: CASSLRSWEVSYEQYF. The V gene is TRBV5-1, the J gene TRBJ2-7. Germline values: CDR1 SGHRS, CDR2 YFSETQ. This CDR3 has 16 amino acids.